This entry concerns a single T cell receptor beta chain. Its antigen is not identified. Investigators merged groups given second doses at roughly 4 or roughly 12 weeks. The data were obtained in a study of T cell responses to AZD1222 COVID-19 vaccine. Study-level findings and limits: The sample set comprised mostly white British donors with more females, and clonal diversity was possibly underestimated. Sampling that yielded the repertoires occurred only after the peak T cell response.

Assay used: immunoSEQ multiplex PCR; TCRdb lists only in-frame clones, some missing. Of some 86,000 clones in the sample, approximately 90% were seen once. The V end was cut by 3 bases, the J end by 0 bases, with 8 bases between. The CDR3 runs to 15 residues. Germline V gene lookup returns CDR1 KGHDR and CDR2 SFDVKD. This sample comprised peripheral blood, obtained 28 days after the second AZD1222 dose. The chain carries TRBV24-1 and TRBJ1-3, with D unclear. The clonotype originates from an adult who received the AZD1222 COVID-19 vaccine. Here the CDR3 reads CATSDKEDSGNTIYF. The DNA for the CDR3 is TGTGCCACCAGTGATAAGGAGGACTCTGGAAACACCATATATTTT.